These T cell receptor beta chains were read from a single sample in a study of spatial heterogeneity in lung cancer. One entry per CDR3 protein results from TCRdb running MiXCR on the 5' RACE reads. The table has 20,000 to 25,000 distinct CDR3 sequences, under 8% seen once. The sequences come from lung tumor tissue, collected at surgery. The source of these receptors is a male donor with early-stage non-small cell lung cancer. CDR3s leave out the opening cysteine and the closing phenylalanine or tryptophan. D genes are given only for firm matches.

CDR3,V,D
ASSSKGITDTQY,TRBV4-2,.
ASSPRLASSGELF,TRBV11-3,TRBD2
SAIGTGGRSDTQY,TRBV20-1,TRBD1
ASSTGWTSGGAEEQF,TRBV5-1,TRBD2
ASSVQGEETQY,TRBV18,TRBD1
ASSLEGTGVRGTQY,TRBV5-1,TRBD1
ASARGGAEAF,TRBV6-1,.
SARGSRSYNEQF,TRBV20-1,.
ASSPTRGGSPLH,TRBV27,.
ASSQDRLVGGELF,TRBV4-1,.
ASSGSLRSNYGYT,TRBV19,.
ASSSGRWDADTQY,TRBV27,.
ASSQLTGVVNYGYT,TRBV4-3,TRBD1
ASSSLDSVDYEQY,TRBV6-5,.
ASSTGAQETQY,TRBV7-3,.
SARYRADSYEQY,TRBV20-1,.
ASSLRTPGDEKLF,TRBV13,.
SAREFRGDSRSMYNSPLH,TRBV20-1,.
ASSEGQGLHSPLH,TRBV2,.
SVTGTSGYFRDTQY,TRBV29-1,TRBD2
ASSPRTDQETQY,TRBV6-5,.
SVGLGQGGDEQY,TRBV29-1,TRBD1
ASSLEVPDTQY,TRBV7-2,.
ASSRGARDSPLH,TRBV25-1,.
ASSLSGTTPYEQY,TRBV11-1,TRBD2
ASSDSYTGGGGYT,TRBV6-4,TRBD1
ASTGEGIGSPLH,TRBV2,.
ASSQTSGRSPLH,TRBV7-3,.
ASSRIQGSVQETQY,TRBV7-9,.
ASSLGLVTMNEQF,TRBV5-1,.
ASNTGVPDTQY,TRBV2,TRBD1
ASSVVSGGSYGYT,TRBV9,.
ASSLAQGATTYNEQF,TRBV5-1,.
ASSAFPGEYQETQY,TRBV9,.
SVKPGQGVYEQY,TRBV29-1,TRBD1
ASSLRGQRVYEQY,TRBV28,TRBD1
ASSLGQGVYRTAF,TRBV5-4,TRBD1
ASSLQGVYEQY,TRBV7-8,TRBD1
ASSFERPPFNETQY,TRBV12-3/TRBV12-4,.
ASSLQGSTEAF,TRBV5-1,.
SASPTVFTDTQY,TRBV20-1,.
ASSPPGGRRSEAF,TRBV18,.
ASSPGGHSNQPQH,TRBV18,.
AISLTTVHPYEQY,TRBV10-3,.
ASSPGLAGARGTDTQY,TRBV18,TRBD2
ASSESEGTAQY,TRBV25-1,.
ATSRAWAAGGLETQY,TRBV15,TRBD2
ASSNGARSNTEAF,TRBV6-6,.
ASNGEGEQY,TRBV5-1,TRBD2
ASSPGGHSV,TRBV18,.
ASRKTATSGNTIY,TRBV12-3/TRBV12-4,.
ASSFGTAYEQY,TRBV11-2,.
ASSYRPGTGVGGYGYT,TRBV6-5,TRBD1
ATSREGLGQPQH,TRBV15,.